What follows is one T cell receptor (beta chain) and its context. Germline-derived CDR1 and CDR2 are ENHRY and SYGVKD. This CDR3 region has 16 residues. With 10 bases removed from V and 7 bases from J, the gap between germline ends came to 25 bases. It was RNA transcripts that yielded the amplified TCR beta CDR3 regions. RT-PCR in the first round (using the HTBI primer set) targeted the TCR CDR3. TCRdb re-derived calls from the multiplex PCR reads in MiXCR, one entry per CDR3 protein. The repertoire consists of approximately 600,000 distinct CDR3 sequences, with 15% to 20% occurring once and the leading ten covering around 4%. The sample is drawn from a study of T cells in Graves' hyperthyroidism and ophthalmopathy.

The material sequenced was blood. This chain uses TRBV10-3 with TRBJ2-2; a weak D match, TRBD2 (7 bases). The sequence was collected from a woman in her 30s with Graves' hyperthyroidism. CDR3 sequence reads: CASSIPGGPKGGELFF. CDR3 bases: TGTGCCAGCAGCATCCCCGGGGGGCCTAAGGGCGGGGAGCTGTTTTTT.